Each of the 12 T cell receptor beta chains below was sequenced from the same sample in a study of siplizumab effects on memory and regulatory T cells. Sequencing was performed with immunoSEQ multiplex PCR; in TCRdb, only in-frame clones are kept and a portion is missing. Of about 99,000 clones listed, about 93% were seen once; the top ten hold 0.55% to 0.8%. Material: Tregs sorted from blood. Receptors originate from a human donor in good health.

This chain uses TRBV6-6 with TRBJ2-7, with a possible D match to TRBD2 (7 bases). CDR1 is MNHNY, CDR2 SVGAGI, per germline (reference sequence). The CDR3 is 14 amino acids. V was trimmed by 2 bases and J by 0 bases, leaving 8 bases between them. The DNA of the CDR3 is TGTGCCAGCAGTTACGGGGGGGCCTCCTACGAGCAGTACTTC. Its translation is CASSYGGASYEQYF.

The chain uses TRBV6-5 and TRBJ1-2; D perhaps matches TRBD1 (6 bases). Germline CDR1 is MNHEY and CDR2 is SVGAGI. Trimming left V 5 bases short and J 4 bases short, with 11 bases between. The CDR3 runs 13 residues. CDR3 nucleotide sequence: TGTGCCAGCAGTCCCACAGGGTCCTATGGCTACACCTTC. Protein sequence: CASSPTGSYGYTF.

The J gene is TRBJ1-1, the V gene TRBV2; weak D call: TRBD1 (5 bases). CDR1 SNHLY and CDR2 FYNNEI come from the germline V gene. CDR3 length equals 14 residues. V was cut by 7 bases and J by 5 bases, with 17 bases left in between. The CDR3 DNA is TGTGCCAGCAAAAGTCAGGGAGGTAAAACTGAAGCTTTCTTT. Translation gives CASKSQGGKTEAFF.

This sequence joins TRBV11-3 and TRBJ2-3; unclear D gene. This CDR3 comprises 14 residues. From germline, CDR1 is SGHNT and CDR2 YENEEA. Trimming pared 4 bases from V and 2 bases from J, leaving 10 bases between. The CDR3 loop reads CASSSPGSTDTQYF. In DNA, the CDR3 is TGTGCCAGCAGCTCGCCGGGCTCCACAGATACGCAGTATTTT.

CDR3 loop: CASSQVSVSEQYF. The CDR3 region has the DNA TGCGCCAGCAGCCAAGTGTCCGTTAGCGAGCAGTACTTC. This chain joins TRBV4-1 and TRBJ2-7, with no clear D. Germline V gene data show CDR1 as MGHRA and CDR2 as YSYEKL. This CDR3 comprises 13 residues. V lost 1 base and J 6 bases, leaving 10 bases between the germline ends.

The chain has TRBV5-4 and TRBJ2-2; TRBD2 agrees at 9 bases. V trimming: 4 bases; J trimming: 7 bases; junction bases outside the gene matches: 8. Germline CDR1 and CDR2: SGHNT and YYREEE (reference sequence). This CDR3 spans 15 amino acids. The CDR3 coding sequence is TGTGCCAGCAGCCTCGCGGGGGGGCTAGGCGGGGAGCTGTTTTTT. Its protein is CASSLAGGLGGELFF.

This clone was recorded once. The genes are TRBV27 and TRBJ1-2; TRBD1 agrees at 9 bases. The CDR3 has 14 residues. Germline V CDR1 and CDR2: MNHEY, SMNVEV (reference sequence). V was clipped by 5 bases and J by 8 bases; unmatched bases: 9. CDR3 protein: CASSANRGHVGYTF. Written as DNA, the CDR3 is TGTGCCAGCAGTGCCAACAGGGGGCATGTCGGCTACACCTTC.

CDR3 loop: CASSIRRRYTEAFF. The CDR3 region has the DNA TGTGCCAGCAGCATACGACGGAGGTACACTGAAGCTTTCTTT. The rearrangement uses TRBV5-6 and TRBJ1-1, with D hard to call. The CDR3 is 14 amino acids. Deletions cut 4 bases from V and 3 bases from J, with 13 bases between. Germline-derived CDR1 and CDR2 are SGHDT and YYEEEE.

The chain couples TRBV5-1 to TRBJ2-7; 8 bases map to TRBD1. With V trimmed by 5 bases and J by 3 bases, 7 bases remained unmatched. The CDR3 sequence is 14 residues long. CDR1 and CDR2 from the germline V gene are SGHRS and YFSETQ. CDR3 amino acids: CASRLTGASYEQYF. CDR3 coding DNA: TGCGCCAGCAGGTTGACAGGGGCGAGCTACGAGCAGTACTTC. Full variable domain (rest looked up from reference TRBV5-1 and TRBJ2-7): KAGVTQTPRYLIKTRGQQVTLSCSPISGHRSVSWYQQTPGQGLQFLFEYFSETQRNKGNFPGRFSGRQFSNSRSEMNVSTLELGDSALYLCASRLTGASYEQYFGPGTRLTVT.

The chain recombines TRBV19 with TRBJ2-7; possibly TRBD1 or TRBD2 for D (5 bases each). V dropped 6 bases and J dropped 7 bases, with 22 bases sitting between them. The CDR3 has 15 amino acids. CDR1 and CDR2 from the germline V gene are LNHDA and SQIVND (reference sequence). The CDR3: CASRQTGTPGGEQYF. The CDR3 DNA follows: TGTGCCAGTAGACAAACCGGGACCCCCGGTGGGGAGCAGTACTTC.

This chain joins TRBV6-5 and TRBJ1-6; D perhaps matches TRBD1 (5 bases). V lost 4 bases to trimming and J lost 6 bases, with 13 bases between them. The CDR3 is 15 residues long. The germline V gene has CDR1 MNHEY and CDR2 SVGAGI. The CDR3 region is CASSFREGSNSPLHF. For the CDR3, the DNA is TGTGCCAGCAGTTTCAGGGAGGGAAGTAATTCACCCCTCCACTTT.

The chain joins TRBV7-2 to TRBJ2-5, with TRBD2 matching 13 bases. Germline CDR1 reads SGHTA; CDR2 reads FQGNSA. V dropped 4 bases and J dropped 1; count of bases not matched to a gene: 3. This CDR3 spans 16 amino acids. The CDR3 loop reads CASSSRTSGGQETQYF. In nucleotides, the CDR3 is TGTGCCAGCAGCTCCCGGACTAGCGGGGGCCAAGAGACCCAGTACTTC.